Each of the 6 T cell receptor beta chains below was sequenced from the same sample in a study of CXCR3-negative and CXCR3-positive naive CD8 T cells (dated by TCRdb to the late 2010s). The sequencing machine was a NextSeq 550. The Human TCR Profiling Kit (MiLaboratory) was used to make UMI-labeled 5' RACE TRB cDNA libraries. After TCRdb reprocessed the reads, each CDR3 protein sequence was kept as one row, without DNA. The sample table records about 85,000 distinct CDR3 sequences. Around 0.82% of the sample is taken by the ten largest. Overall study outcomes, separate from this receptor: Compared with CXCR3-negative naive cells, CXCR3-positive naive cells had TRB CDR3s with higher hydrophobicity (lower Kidera factor 4), lower energy, and higher strength and volume indices.

The antigens for these receptors are not known. Source material: naive CXCR3+ CD8+ T cells from blood. The cell subset or site label, read with the paper, signifies: CD45RO-CCR7+CD27+CD95- naive CD8+ T cells expressing CXCR3 (TNR3+). The receptors come from a human donor in good health. Some clones in this sample may be carry-over from other donors' samples.

The V call is TRBV28, the J call TRBJ1-5. Germline V gives CDR1 MDHEN, CDR2 SYDVKM. This CDR3 contains 14 residues. The CDR3 protein is CASRLAPSNQPQHF.

The rearrangement links TRBV12-3 or TRBV12-4 to TRBJ2-5; TCRdb designates TRBD2, a call that cannot be tested without DNA. The CDR3 totals 12 residues. The CDR3 here is CASSPARETQYF.

This chain links TRBV7-6 with TRBJ2-2. CDR3 length: 12 amino acids. Germline V CDR1 and CDR2: SGHVS, FNYEAQ. The chain's CDR3 is CAVGLNTGELFF.

The chain combines TRBV25-1 with TRBJ1-1; TCRdb indicates TRBD1, and absent DNA this call remains unverified. This CDR3 region has 17 residues. The germline CDR1 and CDR2 sequences are MGHDK and SYGVNS. CDR3 sequence reads: CASSDIPAGDADTEAFF.

The rearrangement links TRBV29-1 to TRBJ2-7; as DNA is missing, the TRBD1 call by TCRdb cannot be tested. CDR3 length: 15 residues. The germline V gene has CDR1 SQVTM and CDR2 ANQGSEA. CDR3 residues: CSARGDDSPLYEQYF.

The chain combines TRBV12-3 or TRBV12-4 with TRBJ2-7; TCRdb indicates TRBD2, and absent DNA this call remains unverified. The CDR3 has 16 amino acids. The CDR3: CASSSRRAWTSYEQYF.